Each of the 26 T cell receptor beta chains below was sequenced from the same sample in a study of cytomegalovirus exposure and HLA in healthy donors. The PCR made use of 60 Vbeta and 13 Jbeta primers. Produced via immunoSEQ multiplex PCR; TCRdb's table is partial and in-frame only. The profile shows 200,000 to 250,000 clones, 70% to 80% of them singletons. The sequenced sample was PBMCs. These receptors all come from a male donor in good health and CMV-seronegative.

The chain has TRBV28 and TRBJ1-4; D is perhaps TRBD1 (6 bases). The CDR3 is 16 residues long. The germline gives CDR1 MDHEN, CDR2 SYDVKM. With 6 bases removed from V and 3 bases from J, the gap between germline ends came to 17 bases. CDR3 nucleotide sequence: TGTGCCAGCAGGAGGGGCAGGGGCACTGCTAATGAAAAACTGTTTTTT. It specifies CASRRGRGTANEKLFF.

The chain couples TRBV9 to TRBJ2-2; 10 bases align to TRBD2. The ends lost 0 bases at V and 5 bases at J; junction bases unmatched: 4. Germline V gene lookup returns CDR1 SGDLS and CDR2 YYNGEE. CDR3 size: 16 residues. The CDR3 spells CASSVDSGRRTGELFF. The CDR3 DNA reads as TGTGCCAGCAGCGTAGATAGCGGGAGGCGGACCGGGGAGCTGTTTTTT.

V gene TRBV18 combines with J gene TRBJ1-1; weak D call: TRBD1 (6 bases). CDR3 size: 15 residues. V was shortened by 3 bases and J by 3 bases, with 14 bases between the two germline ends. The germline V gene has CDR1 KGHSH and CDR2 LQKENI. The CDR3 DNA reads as TGTGCCAGCTCACCGCGCCAGGACAGTGACACTGAAGCTTTCTTT. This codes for CASSPRQDSDTEAFF. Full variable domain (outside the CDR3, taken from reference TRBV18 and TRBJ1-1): NAGVMQNPRHLVRRRGQEARLRCSPMKGHSHVYWYRQLPEEGLKFMVYLQKENIIDESGMPKERFSAEFPKEGPSILRIQQVVRGDSAAYFCASSPRQDSDTEAFFGQGTRLTVV.

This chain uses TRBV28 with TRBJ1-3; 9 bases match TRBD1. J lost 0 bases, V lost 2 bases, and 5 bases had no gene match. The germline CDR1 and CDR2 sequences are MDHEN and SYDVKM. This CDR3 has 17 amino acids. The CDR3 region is CASSLTTGGSSGNTIYF. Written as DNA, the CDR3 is TGTGCCAGCAGTTTAACGACAGGGGGTAGCTCTGGAAACACCATATATTTT.

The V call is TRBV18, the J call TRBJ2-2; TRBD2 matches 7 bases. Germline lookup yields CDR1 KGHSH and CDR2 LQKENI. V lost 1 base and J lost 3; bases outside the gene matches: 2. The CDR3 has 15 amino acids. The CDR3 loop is CASSPRRGDTGELFF. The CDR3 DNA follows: TGTGCCAGCTCACCACGTCGGGGGGACACCGGGGAGCTGTTTTTT.

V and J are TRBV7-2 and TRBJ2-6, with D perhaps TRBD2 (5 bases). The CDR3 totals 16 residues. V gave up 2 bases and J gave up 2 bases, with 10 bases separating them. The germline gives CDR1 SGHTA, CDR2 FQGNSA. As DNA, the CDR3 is TGTGCCAGCAGCTTAATGTCAGCGGCTGGGGCCAACGTCCTGACTTTC. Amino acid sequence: CASSLMSAAGANVLTF.

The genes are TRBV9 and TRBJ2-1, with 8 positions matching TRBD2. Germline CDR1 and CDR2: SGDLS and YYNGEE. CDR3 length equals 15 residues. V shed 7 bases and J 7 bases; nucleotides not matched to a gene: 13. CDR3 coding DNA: TGTGCCAGCGGAGTGACAAGCGGGAGTGGAAATGAGCAGTTCTTC. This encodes CASGVTSGSGNEQFF.

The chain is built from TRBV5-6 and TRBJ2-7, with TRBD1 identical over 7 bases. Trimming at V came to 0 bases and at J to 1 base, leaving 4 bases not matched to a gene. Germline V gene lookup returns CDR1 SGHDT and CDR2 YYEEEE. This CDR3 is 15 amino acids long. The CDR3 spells CASSLGTGPSYEQYF. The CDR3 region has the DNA TGTGCCAGCAGCTTGGGGACAGGACCATCCTACGAGCAGTACTTC. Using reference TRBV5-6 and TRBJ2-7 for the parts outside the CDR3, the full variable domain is DAGVTQSPTHLIKTRGQQVTLRCSPKSGHDTVSWYQQALGQGPQFIFQYYEEEERQRGNFPDRFSGHQFPNYSSELNVNALLLGDSALYLCASSLGTGPSYEQYFGPGTRLTVT.

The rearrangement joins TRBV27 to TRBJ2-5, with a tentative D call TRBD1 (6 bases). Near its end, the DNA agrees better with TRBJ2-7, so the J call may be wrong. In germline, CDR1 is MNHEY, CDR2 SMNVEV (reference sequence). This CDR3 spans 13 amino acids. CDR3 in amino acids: CASTRAQGYEQYF. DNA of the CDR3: TGTGCCAGCACTCGGGCACAGGGTTACGAGCAGTACTTC.

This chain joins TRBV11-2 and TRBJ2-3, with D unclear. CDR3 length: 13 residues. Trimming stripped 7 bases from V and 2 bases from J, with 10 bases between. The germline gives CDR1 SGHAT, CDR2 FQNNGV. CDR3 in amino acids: CASNRQATDTQYF. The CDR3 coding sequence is TGTGCCAGCAATCGCCAGGCCACAGATACGCAGTATTTT.

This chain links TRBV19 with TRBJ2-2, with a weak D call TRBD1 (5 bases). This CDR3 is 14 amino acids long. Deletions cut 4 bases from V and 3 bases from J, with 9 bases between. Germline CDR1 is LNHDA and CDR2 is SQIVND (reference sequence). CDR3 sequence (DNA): TGTGCCAGTAGTACCAAGACAGACACCGGGGAGCTGTTTTTT. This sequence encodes CASSTKTDTGELFF.

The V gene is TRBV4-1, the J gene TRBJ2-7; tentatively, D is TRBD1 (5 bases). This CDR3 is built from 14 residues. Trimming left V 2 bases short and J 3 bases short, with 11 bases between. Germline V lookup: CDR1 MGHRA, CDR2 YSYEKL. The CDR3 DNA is TGCGCCAGCAGCCAATCCCAGGGTTTCTACGAGCAGTACTTC. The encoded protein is CASSQSQGFYEQYF.

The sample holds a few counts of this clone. CDR3 residues: CASSPSDAAGGNTIYF. The CDR3 region has the DNA TGTGCCAGCAGCCCTTCGGACGCGGCGGGGGGAAACACCATATATTTT. The chain combines TRBV4-2 with TRBJ1-3; D uncertain. The CDR3 spans 16 residues. The V end lost 4 bases, the J end lost 4 bases, and 17 bases lay between the germline ends. Germline CDR1 LGHNA, CDR2 YNFKEQ.

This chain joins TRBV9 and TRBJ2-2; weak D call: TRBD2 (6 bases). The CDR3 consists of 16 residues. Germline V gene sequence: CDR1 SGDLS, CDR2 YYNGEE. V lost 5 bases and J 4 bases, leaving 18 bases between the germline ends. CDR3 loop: CASSDPGGSTTGELFF. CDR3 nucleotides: TGTGCCAGCAGTGACCCCGGGGGATCAACCACCGGGGAGCTGTTTTTT.

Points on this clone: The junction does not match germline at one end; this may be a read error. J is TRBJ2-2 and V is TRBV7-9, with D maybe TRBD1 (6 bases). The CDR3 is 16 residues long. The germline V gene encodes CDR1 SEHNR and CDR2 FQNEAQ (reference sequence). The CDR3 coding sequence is TGTTCCAGCAGCTTCCAGGGGATGGGGACAACCGGGGAGCTGTTTTTT. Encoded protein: CSSSFQGMGTTGELFF.

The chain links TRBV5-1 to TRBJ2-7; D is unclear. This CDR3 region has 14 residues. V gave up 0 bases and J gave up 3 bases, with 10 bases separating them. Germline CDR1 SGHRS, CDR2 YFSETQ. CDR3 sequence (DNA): TGCGCCAGCAGCTTGGCCGGCGGCAGCTACGAGCAGTACTTC. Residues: CASSLAGGSYEQYF.

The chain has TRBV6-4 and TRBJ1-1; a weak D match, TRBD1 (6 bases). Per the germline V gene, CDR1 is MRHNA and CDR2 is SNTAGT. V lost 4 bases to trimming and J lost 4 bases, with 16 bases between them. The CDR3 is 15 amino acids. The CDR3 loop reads CASSAGVGGGTEAFF. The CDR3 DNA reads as TGTGCCAGCAGTGCGGGGGTGGGAGGGGGCACTGAAGCTTTCTTT.

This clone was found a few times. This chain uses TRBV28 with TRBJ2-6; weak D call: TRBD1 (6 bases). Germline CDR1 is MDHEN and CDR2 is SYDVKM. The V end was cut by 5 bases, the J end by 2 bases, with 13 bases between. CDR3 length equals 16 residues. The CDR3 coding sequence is TGTGCCAGCAGTCGCACCAGGGGAACTGGGGCCAACGTCCTGACTTTC. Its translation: CASSRTRGTGANVLTF.

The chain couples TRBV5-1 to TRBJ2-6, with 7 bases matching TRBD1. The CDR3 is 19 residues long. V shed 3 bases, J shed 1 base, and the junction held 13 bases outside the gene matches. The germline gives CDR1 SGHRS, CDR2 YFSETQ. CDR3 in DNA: TGCGCCAGCAGCTACTGGACAGGATCCGTCCCATCTGGGGCCAACGTCCTGACTTTC. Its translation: CASSYWTGSVPSGANVLTF.

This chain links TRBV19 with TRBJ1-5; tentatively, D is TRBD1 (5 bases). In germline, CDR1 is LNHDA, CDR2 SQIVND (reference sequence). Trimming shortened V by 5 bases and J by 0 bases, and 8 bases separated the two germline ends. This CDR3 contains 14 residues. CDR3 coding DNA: TGTGCCAGTAGTGGGACTCATAGCAATCAGCCCCAGCATTTT. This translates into CASSGTHSNQPQHF. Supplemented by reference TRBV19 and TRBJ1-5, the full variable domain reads DGGITQSPKYLFRKEGQNVTLSCEQNLNHDAMYWYRQDPGQGLRLIYYSQIVNDFQKGDIAEGYSVSREKKESFPLTVTSAQKNPTAFYLCASSGTHSNQPQHFGDGTRLSIL.

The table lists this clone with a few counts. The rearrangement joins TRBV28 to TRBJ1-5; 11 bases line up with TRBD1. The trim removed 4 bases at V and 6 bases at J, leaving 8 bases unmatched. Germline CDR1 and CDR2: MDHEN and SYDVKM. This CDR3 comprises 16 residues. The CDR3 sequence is CASSSTPGTGGQPQHF. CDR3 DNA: TGTGCCAGCAGTTCAACCCCCGGGACAGGGGGTCAGCCCCAGCATTTT. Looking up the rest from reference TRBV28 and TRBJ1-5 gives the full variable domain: DVKVTQSSRYLVKRTGEKVFLECVQDMDHENMFWYRQDPGLGLRLIYFSYDVKMKEKGDIPEGYSVSREKKERFSLILESASTNQTSMYLCASSSTPGTGGQPQHFGDGTRLSIL.

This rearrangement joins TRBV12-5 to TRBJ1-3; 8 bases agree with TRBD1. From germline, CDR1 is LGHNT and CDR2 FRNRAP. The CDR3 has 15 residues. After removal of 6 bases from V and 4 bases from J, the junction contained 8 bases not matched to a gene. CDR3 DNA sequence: TGTGCTAGTGGCCCCGGACAGGGATCCGGAAACACCATATATTTT. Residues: CASGPGQGSGNTIYF.

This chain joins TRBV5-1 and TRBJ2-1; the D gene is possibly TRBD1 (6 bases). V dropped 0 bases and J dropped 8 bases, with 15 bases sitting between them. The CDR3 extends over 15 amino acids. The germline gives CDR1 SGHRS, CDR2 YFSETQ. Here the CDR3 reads CASSLAGHRSDEQFF. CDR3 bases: TGCGCCAGCAGCTTGGCGGGACATCGGAGCGATGAGCAGTTCTTC.

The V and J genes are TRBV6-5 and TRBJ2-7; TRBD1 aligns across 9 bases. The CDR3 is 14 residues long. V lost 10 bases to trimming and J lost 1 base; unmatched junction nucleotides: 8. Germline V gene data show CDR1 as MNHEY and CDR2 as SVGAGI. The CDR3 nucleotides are TGTGCCACCAGACCGGGACAGGGTTCCTACGAGCAGTACTTC. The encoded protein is CATRPGQGSYEQYF.

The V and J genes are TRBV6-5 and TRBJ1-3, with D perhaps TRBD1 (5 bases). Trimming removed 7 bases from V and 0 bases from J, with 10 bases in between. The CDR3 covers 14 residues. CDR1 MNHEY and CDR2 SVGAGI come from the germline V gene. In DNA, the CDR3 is TGTGCCAGCACCCCGACAGTCTCTGGAAACACCATATATTTT. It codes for CASTPTVSGNTIYF.

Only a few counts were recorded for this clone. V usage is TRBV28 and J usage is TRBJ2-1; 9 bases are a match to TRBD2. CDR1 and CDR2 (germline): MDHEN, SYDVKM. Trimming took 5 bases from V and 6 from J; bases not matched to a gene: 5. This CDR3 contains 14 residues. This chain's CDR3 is CASSLAGSINEQFF. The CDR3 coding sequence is TGTGCCAGCAGTCTAGCGGGATCCATCAATGAGCAGTTCTTC.